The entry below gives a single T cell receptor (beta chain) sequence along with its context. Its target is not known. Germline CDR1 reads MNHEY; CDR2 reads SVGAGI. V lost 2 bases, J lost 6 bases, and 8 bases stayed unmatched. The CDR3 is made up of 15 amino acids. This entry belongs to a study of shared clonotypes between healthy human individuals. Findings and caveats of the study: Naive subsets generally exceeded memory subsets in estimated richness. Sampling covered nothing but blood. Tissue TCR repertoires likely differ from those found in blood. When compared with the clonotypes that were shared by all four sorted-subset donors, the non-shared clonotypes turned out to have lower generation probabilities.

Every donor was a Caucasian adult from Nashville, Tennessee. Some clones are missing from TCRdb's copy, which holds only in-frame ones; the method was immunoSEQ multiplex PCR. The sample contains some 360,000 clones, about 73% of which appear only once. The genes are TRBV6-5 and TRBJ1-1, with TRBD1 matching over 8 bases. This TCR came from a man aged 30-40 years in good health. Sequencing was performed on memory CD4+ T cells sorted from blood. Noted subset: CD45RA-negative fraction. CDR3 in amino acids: CASSYRGQGGAEAFF. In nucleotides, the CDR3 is TGTGCCAGCAGTTACAGAGGACAGGGAGGCGCTGAAGCTTTCTTT.